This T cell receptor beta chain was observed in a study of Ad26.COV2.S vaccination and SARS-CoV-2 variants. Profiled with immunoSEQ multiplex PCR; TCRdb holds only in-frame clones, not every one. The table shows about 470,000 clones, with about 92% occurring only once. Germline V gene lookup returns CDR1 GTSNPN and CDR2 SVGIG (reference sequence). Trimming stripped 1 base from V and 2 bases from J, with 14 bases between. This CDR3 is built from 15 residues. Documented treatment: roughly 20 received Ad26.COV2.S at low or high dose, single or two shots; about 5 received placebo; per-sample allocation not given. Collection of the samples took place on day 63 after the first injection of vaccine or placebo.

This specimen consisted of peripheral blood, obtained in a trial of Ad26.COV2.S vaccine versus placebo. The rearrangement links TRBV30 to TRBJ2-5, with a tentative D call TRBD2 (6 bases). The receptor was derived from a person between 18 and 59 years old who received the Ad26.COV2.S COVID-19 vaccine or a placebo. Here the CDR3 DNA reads TGTGCCTGGAGTGGTATCGGGAGCGATCAAGAGACCCAGTACTTC. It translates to CAWSGIGSDQETQYF.